The present T cell receptor (beta chain) was sequenced within a study of shared clonotypes between healthy human individuals. Study-level points and caveats: Larger richness was generally estimated for naive than memory subsets. Blood was the only sampled material, and tissue repertoires likely differ.

An even split of each subset's genomic DNA across several immunoSEQ plates was performed. TCRdb keeps only in-frame clones here, not all; method: immunoSEQ multiplex PCR. The data hold over 2 million clones, with around 92% observed a single time. Concerning this clone itself: Its antigen is not known.

The CDR3 covers 12 residues. The TCR sequence derives from a man aged 18 to 29 in good health. Some clones in this sample may be carry-over from other donors' samples. Sequencing used naive CD4+ T cells from PBMCs. Documented subset: CD45RA+ positively selected. J is TRBJ2-7 and V is TRBV21-1. TRBV21-1 is a known pseudogene. In nucleotides, the CDR3 is TGTGCCAGCAGCACCGAAGCCTACGAGCAGTACTTC. Residues: CASSTEAYEQYF.